This T cell receptor beta chain came from a study of cytomegalovirus exposure and HLA in healthy donors. Overall study findings and caveats: Immune exposure was documented only through CMV serostatus. Earlier findings revealed that most TCR beta V segments proved productive either about 87% or about 30% of the time.

60 Vbeta and 13 Jbeta primers were used in PCR. Profiled with immunoSEQ multiplex PCR; TCRdb holds only in-frame clones, not every one. The sample lists about 120,000 clones; around 80% were seen once. The germline V gene encodes CDR1 MNHNS and CDR2 SASEGT. The CDR3 extends over 14 amino acids. Trimming took off 4 bases at V and 1 base at J, with 8 bases between the two ends. This clone turned up a few times. The antigen remains unidentified. This clonotype originated in a female donor in good health and CMV-seronegative. The chain couples TRBV6-1 to TRBJ1-5, with D unresolved. Sequencing input: PBMCs. The CDR3 spells CASSGHLSNQPQHF. DNA for the CDR3: TGTGCCAGCAGTGGACACCTAAGCAATCAGCCCCAGCATTTT.